The clone carrying this T cell receptor (beta chain) was detected a few times. As yet, its antigen is unknown. These data come from a study of Graves' ophthalmopathy and Graves' hyperthyroidism. Findings and caveats of the study: Most thyroid clonotypes with frequency above 0.001 were detected in blood too.

V gave up 4 bases and J gave up 2 bases; unmatched junction bases: 5. The V gene's germline CDR1 is SGHAT and CDR2 FQNNGV. The CDR3 totals 16 residues. The study amplified TCR beta CDR3 regions using RNA transcripts. HTBI-primed RT-PCR formed the first round, and a multiplex PCR formed the second. TCRdb processed the multiplex PCR reads anew with MiXCR; each CDR3 protein has one entry. This sample has 350,000 to 400,000 distinct CDR3 sequences, with 15% found just once. This sequence joins TRBV11-2 and TRBJ2-2; TRBD2 matches 9 bases. The specimen was peripheral blood. This clonotype originated in a woman younger than 30 with stable Graves' hyperthyroidism. The CDR3 nucleotides read TGTGCCAGCAGCTCAGAGGGACTAGCCAACACCGGGGAGCTGTTTTTT. The encoded protein is CASSSEGLANTGELFF.